This T cell receptor beta chain stems from a study of shared clonotypes between healthy human individuals. This CDR3 has 17 amino acids. V lost 4 bases, J lost 0 bases, and 7 bases stayed unmatched. The germline CDR1 and CDR2 sequences are SGHDT and YYEEEE. Sequencing used immunoSEQ multiplex PCR; TCRdb keeps in-frame clones, though not all of them. The sample records 2,500,000 or so clones, less than 95% being singletons. This TCR was recovered from a man aged 18 to 30 in good health. Some clones in this sample may be carry-over from other donors' samples. The rearrangement uses TRBV5-6 and TRBJ2-6, with 7 bases aligning to TRBD1. Material for sequencing was naive CD4+ T cells from PBMCs. Subset denoted: CD45RA+ positively selected. The CDR3 is CASSVGQDHSGANVLTF. CDR3 nucleotide sequence: TGTGCCAGCAGCGTCGGACAGGACCACTCTGGGGCCAACGTCCTGACTTTC.